A selection of T cell receptor beta chains follows, all from one sample in a study of shared clonotypes between healthy human individuals. TCRdb's table, derived via immunoSEQ multiplex PCR, lists solely in-frame clones and lacks some. The data contain hundreds of thousands of clones, around 92% of them singletons. Sequenced material: naive CD8+ T cells sorted from blood. These TCRs come from a man aged 25 to 40 in good health. CDR3s include the opening cysteine and the closing phenylalanine or tryptophan. The D gene is left open where the match is weak.

TRBV5-1	TRBD1	TRBJ2-7	CASSLVWDRDYEQYF	TGCGCCAGCAGCTTAGTGTGGGACAGGGACTACGAGCAGTACTTC
TRBV15	-	TRBJ2-2	CATSRDRGWNTGELFF	TGTGCCACCAGCAGAGATAGGGGATGGAACACCGGGGAGCTGTTTTTT
TRBV19	TRBD2	TRBJ2-1	CASTGLAGLYNEQFF	TGTGCCAGTACCGGTCTAGCGGGACTTTACAATGAGCAGTTCTTC
TRBV4-1	-	TRBJ1-2	CASSPLGKGPNGYTF	TGCGCCAGCAGCCCCCTCGGGAAGGGCCCGAATGGCTACACCTTC
TRBV9	-	TRBJ2-6	CASRGFSPVPSGANVLTF	TGTGCCAGCAGGGGTTTCAGTCCCGTCCCCTCTGGGGCCAACGTCCTGACTTTC
TRBV5-1	-	TRBJ2-1	CASSLLQGNYNEQFF	TGCGCCAGCAGCTTGCTGCAGGGGAACTACAATGAGCAGTTCTTC
TRBV28	-	TRBJ1-5	CASSLVAVSNQPQHF	TGTGCCAGCAGTTTAGTGGCAGTTAGCAATCAGCCCCAGCATTTT
TRBV9	TRBD1	TRBJ1-2	CASSPRTGFDYGYTF	TGTGCCAGCAGCCCTCGGACAGGGTTTGACTATGGCTACACCTTC
TRBV7-8	TRBD1	TRBJ2-7	CASSPRTGGGYEQYF	TGTGCCAGCAGCCCGCGGACAGGTGGGGGCTACGAGCAGTACTTC
TRBV6-7	-	TRBJ1-1	CASSEAFF	TGTGCCAGCAGTGAAGCTTTCTTT
TRBV7-9	TRBD1	TRBJ2-7	CASSFRDRGDEQYF	TGTGCCAGCAGCTTCCGGGACAGGGGCGACGAGCAGTACTTC
TRBV11-2	-	TRBJ2-2	CASRSGYTGELFF	TGTGCCAGCAGATCAGGGTACACCGGGGAGCTGTTTTTT
TRBV7-9	-	TRBJ2-7	CASSSIMGGIDGEPYEQYF	TGTGCCAGCAGCTCAATTATGGGCGGGATAGACGGCGAACCCTACGAGCAGTACTTC
TRBV4-1	TRBD2	TRBJ2-1	CASSQYMGSGTTSEQFF	TGCGCCAGCAGCCAGTATATGGGGAGCGGGACTACTAGTGAGCAGTTCTTC
TRBV4-3	-	TRBJ2-7	CASSQAFEGAYEQYF	TGCGCCAGCAGCCAGGCATTTGAAGGGGCCTACGAGCAGTACTTC
TRBV6-5	-	TRBJ2-5	CASTLGAFTQETQYF	TGTGCCAGCACTCTGGGCGCGTTCACGCAAGAGACCCAGTACTTC